The 9 T cell receptor beta chains below were found in one sample sequenced in a study of patients and donors after allogeneic stem cell transplantation. TCRdb ran MiXCR on the RT-PCR reads and lists one entry per CDR3 protein. The data contain 2,500 to 3,000 distinct CDR3 sequences, about a sixth of them singletons. The sequenced sample was blood, either unsorted or a sorted T cell fraction (not recorded which). All receptors derive from a human donor who was either an allogeneic HSCT recipient or a stem cell or donor lymphocyte infusion donor (not recorded which). It is not recorded whose cells these are; they may come from a transplant donor.

By proportion, this clonotype is hyperexpanded (1% or more). The V gene is TRBV5-1, the J gene TRBJ2-3; no reliable D call. The V gene lost 0 bases and the J gene lost 6 bases, with 2 bases spanning the gap. The length of the CDR3 is 11 residues. The germline V gene has CDR1 SGHRS and CDR2 YFSETQ. The CDR3 is CASSLADTQYF. CDR3 DNA: TGCGCCAGCAGCTTGGCGGATACGCAGTATTTT.

The V and J genes are TRBV12-3 or TRBV12-4 and TRBJ2-7; 9 bases fit TRBD1. Losses at the gene ends were 7 bases for V and 2 bases for J; bases not matched to a gene: 6. CDR3 length: 14 residues. The CDR3 region is CASTRTGETYEQYF. For the CDR3, the DNA is TGTGCCAGCACCCGGACAGGGGAGACCTACGAGCAGTACTTC.

This clonotype has more than one count but fewer than ten. A junction boundary mismatches the germline segment, possibly from a read error. The rearrangement joins TRBV18 to TRBJ1-1; 8 nucleotides match TRBD1. The CDR3 has 15 amino acids. Germline assignment: CDR1 KGHSH and CDR2 LQKENI. CDR3 loop: CASSPQSTGGTEAFF. The DNA for the CDR3 is TGTGCCAGCTCCCCACAATCCACAGGGGGCACTGAAGCTTTCTTT.

By sample fraction, this clonotype is large. The J gene is TRBJ2-7, the V gene TRBV7-9; 8 nucleotides agree with TRBD1. The CDR3 sequence is 16 residues long. The V and J ends lost 5 bases and 4 bases, in that order; junction bases with no gene match: 13. CDR1 is SEHNR and CDR2 is FQNEAQ in the germline V gene (reference sequence). This CDR3 is CASSPPRGTGVYEQYF. DNA for the CDR3: TGTGCCAGCAGCCCACCCCGCGGGACAGGAGTTTACGAGCAGTACTTC.

This clonotype was counted between two and nine times. The chain joins TRBV11-2 to TRBJ2-1; maybe TRBD1 (6 bases). In germline, CDR1 is SGHAT, CDR2 FQNNGV. The ends were cut back, 8 bases at V and 6 bases at J, with 14 bases in the middle. CDR3 length: 13 residues. CDR3: CASQGRGSNEQFF. The CDR3 DNA is TGTGCCAGCCAGGGAAGGGGGAGCAATGAGCAGTTCTTC.

J is TRBJ2-5 and V is TRBV29-1; 7 bases match TRBD1. The CDR3 is made up of 12 amino acids. Germline values: CDR1 SQVTM, CDR2 ANQGSEA. With V trimmed by 7 bases and J by 5 bases, 7 bases remained unmatched. As DNA, the CDR3 is TGCAGCGCCTTAAGGGGGCGGGAGACCCAGTACTTC. It translates to CSALRGRETQYF.

The genes are TRBV5-1 and TRBJ1-1, with D uncertain. Germline CDR1 SGHRS, CDR2 YFSETQ. Between the trimmed V and J ends, which lost 1 base and 3 bases, there was a span of 7 bases. The CDR3 is 13 amino acids. CDR3 in amino acids: CASSLSSDTEAFF. CDR3 nucleotides: TGCGCCAGCAGCTTGAGTAGTGACACTGAAGCTTTCTTT.

This clonotype was observed a few times. This rearrangement joins TRBV6-1 to TRBJ2-2, with D unclear. Trimming removed 6 bases at V and 5 bases at J, with 7 bases between. The CDR3 covers 12 residues. From germline, CDR1 is MNHNS and CDR2 SASEGT. As DNA, the CDR3 is TGTGCCAGCAGAACGGGTACCGGGGAGCTGTTTTTT. Its translation is CASRTGTGELFF.

By share, this clonotype counts as medium-sized. CDR3 protein: CASSFRGGYGYTF. As DNA, the CDR3 is TGTGCCAGCAGCTTCAGGGGCGGCTATGGCTACACCTTC. The chain couples TRBV5-4 to TRBJ1-2; tentatively, D is TRBD1 (6 bases). Per the germline V gene, CDR1 is SGHNT and CDR2 is YYREEE (reference sequence). Trimming shortened V by 2 bases and J by 4 bases, and 9 bases separated the two germline ends. The CDR3 is 13 amino acids.